This entry features one TCR beta chain sequence. Trimming removed 3 bases at V and 0 bases at J, with 11 bases between. CDR1 is MNHEY and CDR2 is SMNVEV in the germline V gene (reference sequence). The CDR3 contains 15 residues. Some clones are missing from TCRdb's copy, which holds only in-frame ones; the method was immunoSEQ multiplex PCR. The sample lists 350,000 or so clones, 88% occurring once. These data are taken from a study of blood T cell repertoires in COVID-19. V usage is TRBV27 and J usage is TRBJ1-2, with D perhaps TRBD1 (5 bases). The TCR originated in a woman in her twenties or thirties who had been exposed to COVID-19. What was sequenced was PBMCs or T cells enriched from blood (not recorded which). The CDR3 bases are TGTGCCAGCAGTTTGTTTTCGGGGGCTAACTATGGCTACACCTTC. It codes for CASSLFSGANYGYTF.